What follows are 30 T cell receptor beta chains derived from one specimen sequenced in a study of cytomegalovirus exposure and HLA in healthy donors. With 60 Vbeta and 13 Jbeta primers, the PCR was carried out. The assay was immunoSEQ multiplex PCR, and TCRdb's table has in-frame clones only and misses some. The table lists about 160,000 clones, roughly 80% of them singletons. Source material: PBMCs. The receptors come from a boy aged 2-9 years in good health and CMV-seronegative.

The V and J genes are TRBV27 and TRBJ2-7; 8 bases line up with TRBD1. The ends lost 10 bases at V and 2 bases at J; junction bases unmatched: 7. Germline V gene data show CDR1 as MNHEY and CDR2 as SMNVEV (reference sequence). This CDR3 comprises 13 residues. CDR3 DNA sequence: TGTGCCACCGCCCCGACAGGGGCCTACGAGCAGTACTTC. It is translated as CATAPTGAYEQYF.

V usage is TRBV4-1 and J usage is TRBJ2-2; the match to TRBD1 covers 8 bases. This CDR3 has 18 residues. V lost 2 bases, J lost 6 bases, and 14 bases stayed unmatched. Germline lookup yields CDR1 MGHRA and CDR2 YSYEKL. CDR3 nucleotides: TGCGCCAGCAGCCAACCCCTCGACAGGGGAGGAGAAGCCGGGGAGCTGTTTTTT. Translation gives CASSQPLDRGGEAGELFF.

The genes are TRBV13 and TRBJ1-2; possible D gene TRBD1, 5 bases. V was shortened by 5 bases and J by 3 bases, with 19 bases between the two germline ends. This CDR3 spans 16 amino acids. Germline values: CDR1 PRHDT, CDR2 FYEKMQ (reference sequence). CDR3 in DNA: TGTGCCAGCAGCCCAGCGGGCAGGGAACCCCACTATGGCTACACCTTC. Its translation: CASSPAGREPHYGYTF.

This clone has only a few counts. CDR3 nucleotides: TGCGCCAGCAGCCGAGGTCGCCTAGCGGATTTTAGCTCCTACAATGAGCAGTTCTTC. Translation gives CASSRGRLADFSSYNEQFF. V gene TRBV4-1 combines with J gene TRBJ2-1; 7 nucleotides match TRBD2. The V segment lost 4 bases and the J segment 0 bases; nucleotides outside the gene matches: 15. Germline V gene lookup returns CDR1 MGHRA and CDR2 YSYEKL. The CDR3 spans 19 residues.

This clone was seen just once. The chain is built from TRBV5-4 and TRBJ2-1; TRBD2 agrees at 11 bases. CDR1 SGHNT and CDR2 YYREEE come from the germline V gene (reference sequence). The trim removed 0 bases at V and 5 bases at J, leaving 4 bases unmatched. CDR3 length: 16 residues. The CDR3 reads CASSLVWTSGHNEQFF. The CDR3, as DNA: TGTGCCAGCAGCTTGGTTTGGACTAGCGGGCACAATGAGCAGTTCTTC.

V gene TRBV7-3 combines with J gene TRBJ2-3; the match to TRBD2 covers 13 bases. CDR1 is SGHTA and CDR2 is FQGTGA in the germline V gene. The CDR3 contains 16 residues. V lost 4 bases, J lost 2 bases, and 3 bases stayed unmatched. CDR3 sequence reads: CASSSGLAGATDTQYF. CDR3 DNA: TGTGCCAGCAGCTCTGGACTAGCGGGGGCCACAGATACGCAGTATTTT.

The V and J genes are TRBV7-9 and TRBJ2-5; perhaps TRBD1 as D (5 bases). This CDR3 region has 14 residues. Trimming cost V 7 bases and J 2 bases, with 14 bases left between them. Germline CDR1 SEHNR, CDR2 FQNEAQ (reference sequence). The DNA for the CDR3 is TGTGCCAGCAACTCCCTCAGGGTGCAAGAGACCCAGTACTTC. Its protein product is CASNSLRVQETQYF.

In DNA, the CDR3 is TGTGCCAGCAGTTCCACAGGGCACAGGGGTTACACCTTC. Translating it yields CASSSTGHRGYTF. The chain is built from TRBV28 and TRBJ1-2, with TRBD1 matching 7 bases. The trim removed 4 bases at V and 11 bases at J, leaving 10 bases unmatched. Germline CDR1 is MDHEN and CDR2 is SYDVKM. The CDR3 has 13 residues.

The CDR3 is CASDRVGGANVLTF. The CDR3 region has the DNA TGTGCCAGCGACAGGGTCGGTGGGGCCAACGTCCTGACTTTC. The rearrangement links TRBV6-5 to TRBJ2-6; 7 bases are shared with TRBD1. CDR3 size: 14 residues. The V gene end was trimmed by 8 bases and the J gene end by 3 bases; junction bases not matched to a gene: 4. CDR1 is MNHEY and CDR2 is SVGAGI in the germline V gene.

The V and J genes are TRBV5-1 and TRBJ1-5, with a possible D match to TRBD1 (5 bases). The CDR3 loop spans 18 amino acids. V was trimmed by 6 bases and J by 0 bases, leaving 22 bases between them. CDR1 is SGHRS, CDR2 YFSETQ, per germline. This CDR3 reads CASTVTNDRVFSNQPQHF. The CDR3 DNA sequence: TGCGCCAGCACCGTGACAAACGACAGAGTCTTTAGCAATCAGCCCCAGCATTTT.

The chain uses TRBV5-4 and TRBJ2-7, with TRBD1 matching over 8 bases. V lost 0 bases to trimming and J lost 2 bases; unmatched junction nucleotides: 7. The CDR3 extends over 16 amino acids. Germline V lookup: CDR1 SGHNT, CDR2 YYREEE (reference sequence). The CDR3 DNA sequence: TGTGCCAGCAGCTTGGTTTTCCCGACAGGGGCCTACGAGCAGTACTTC. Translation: CASSLVFPTGAYEQYF.

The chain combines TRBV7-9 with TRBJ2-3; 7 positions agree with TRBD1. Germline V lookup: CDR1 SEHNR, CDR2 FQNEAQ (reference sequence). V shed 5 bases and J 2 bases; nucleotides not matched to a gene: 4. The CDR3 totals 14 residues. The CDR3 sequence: CASSRGTDTDTQYF. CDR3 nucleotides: TGTGCCAGCAGCCGTGGGACAGACACAGATACGCAGTATTTT.

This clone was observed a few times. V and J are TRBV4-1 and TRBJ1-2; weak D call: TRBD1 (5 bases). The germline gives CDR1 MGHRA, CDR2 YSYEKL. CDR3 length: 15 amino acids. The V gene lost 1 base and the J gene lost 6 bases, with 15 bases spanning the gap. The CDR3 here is CASSQVGQGNHGYTF. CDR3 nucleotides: TGCGCCAGCAGCCAAGTTGGGCAGGGAAATCATGGCTACACCTTC.

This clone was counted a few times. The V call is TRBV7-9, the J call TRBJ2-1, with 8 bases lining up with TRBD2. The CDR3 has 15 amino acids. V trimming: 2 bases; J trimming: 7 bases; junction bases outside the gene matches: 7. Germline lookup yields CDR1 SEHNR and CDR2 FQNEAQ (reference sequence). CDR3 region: CASSLWSGRSNEQFF. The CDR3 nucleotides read TGTGCCAGCAGCTTATGGAGCGGGAGAAGTAATGAGCAGTTCTTC.

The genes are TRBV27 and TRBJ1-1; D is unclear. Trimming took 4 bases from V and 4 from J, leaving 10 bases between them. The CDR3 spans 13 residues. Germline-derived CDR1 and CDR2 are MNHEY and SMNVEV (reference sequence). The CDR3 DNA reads TGTGCCAGCAGTTCGTACGGGGTCACTGAAGCTTTCTTT. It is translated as CASSSYGVTEAFF.

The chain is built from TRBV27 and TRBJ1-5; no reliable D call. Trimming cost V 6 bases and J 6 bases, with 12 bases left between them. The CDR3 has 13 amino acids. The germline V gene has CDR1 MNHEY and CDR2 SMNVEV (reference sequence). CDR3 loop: CASSSEGGQPQHF. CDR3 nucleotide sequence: TGTGCCAGCAGCTCGGAGGGAGGTCAGCCCCAGCATTTT.

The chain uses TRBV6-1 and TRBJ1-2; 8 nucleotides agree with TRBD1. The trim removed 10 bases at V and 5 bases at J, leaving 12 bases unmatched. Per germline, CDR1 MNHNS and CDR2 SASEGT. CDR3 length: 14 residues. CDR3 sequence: CATEPSGTGYGYTF. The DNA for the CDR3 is TGTGCCACTGAACCGTCCGGGACAGGATATGGCTACACCTTC.

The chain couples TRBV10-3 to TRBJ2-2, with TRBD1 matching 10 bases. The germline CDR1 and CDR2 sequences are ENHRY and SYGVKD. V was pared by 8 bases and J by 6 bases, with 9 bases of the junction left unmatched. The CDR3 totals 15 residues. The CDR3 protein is CAIAGTGEKPGELFF. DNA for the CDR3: TGTGCCATCGCCGGGACAGGGGAGAAACCCGGGGAGCTGTTTTTT.

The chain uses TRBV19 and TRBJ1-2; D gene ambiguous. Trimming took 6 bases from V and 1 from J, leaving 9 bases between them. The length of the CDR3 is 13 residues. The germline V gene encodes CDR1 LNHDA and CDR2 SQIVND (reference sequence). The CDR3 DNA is TGTGCCAGTAGGAGAGAGGTTAACTATGGCTACACCTTC. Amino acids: CASRREVNYGYTF.

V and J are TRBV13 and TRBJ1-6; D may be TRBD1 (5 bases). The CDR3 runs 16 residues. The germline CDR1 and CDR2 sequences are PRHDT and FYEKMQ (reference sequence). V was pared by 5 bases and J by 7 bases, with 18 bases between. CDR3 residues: CASSKKRGLENSPLHF. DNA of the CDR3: TGTGCCAGCAGCAAAAAAAGGGGACTAGAAAATTCACCCCTCCACTTT.

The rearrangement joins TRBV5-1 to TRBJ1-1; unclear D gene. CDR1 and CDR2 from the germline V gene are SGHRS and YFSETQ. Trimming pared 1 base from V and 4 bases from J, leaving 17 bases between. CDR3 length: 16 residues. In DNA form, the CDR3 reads TGCGCCAGCAGCTTGATCTCTATGTACCCCGTCACTGAAGCTTTCTTT. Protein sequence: CASSLISMYPVTEAFF.

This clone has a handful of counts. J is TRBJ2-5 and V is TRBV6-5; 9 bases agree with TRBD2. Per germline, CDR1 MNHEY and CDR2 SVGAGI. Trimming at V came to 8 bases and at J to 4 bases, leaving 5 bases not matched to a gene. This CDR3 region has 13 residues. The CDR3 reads CASYSGSPETQYF. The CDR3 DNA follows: TGTGCCAGCTATAGCGGGAGCCCAGAGACCCAGTACTTC.

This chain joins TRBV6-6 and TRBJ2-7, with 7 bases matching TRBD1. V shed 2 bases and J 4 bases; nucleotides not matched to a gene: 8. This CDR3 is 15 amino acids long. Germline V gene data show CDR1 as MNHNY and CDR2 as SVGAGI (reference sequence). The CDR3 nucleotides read TGTGCCAGCAGTTACGGGGGACAGCTGTCGTACGAGCAGTACTTC. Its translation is CASSYGGQLSYEQYF.

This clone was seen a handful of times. In DNA form, the CDR3 reads TGTGCCATCAGTGAGTCTCGGCCTAGCGGGAGTTTCGGGGAGCTGTTTTTT. It is translated as CAISESRPSGSFGELFF. The chain combines TRBV10-3 with TRBJ2-2, with 10 bases lining up with TRBD2. The V gene end was trimmed by 0 bases and the J gene end by 7 bases; junction bases not matched to a gene: 8. Germline lookup yields CDR1 ENHRY and CDR2 SYGVKD. This CDR3 has 17 residues.

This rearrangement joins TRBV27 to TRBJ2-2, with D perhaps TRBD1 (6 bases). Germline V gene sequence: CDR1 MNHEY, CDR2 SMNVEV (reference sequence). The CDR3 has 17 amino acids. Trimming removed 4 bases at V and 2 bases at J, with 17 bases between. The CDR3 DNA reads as TGTGCCAGCAGTTCTCGTCTACAGGGTAGTAACACCGGGGAGCTGTTTTTT. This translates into CASSSRLQGSNTGELFF.

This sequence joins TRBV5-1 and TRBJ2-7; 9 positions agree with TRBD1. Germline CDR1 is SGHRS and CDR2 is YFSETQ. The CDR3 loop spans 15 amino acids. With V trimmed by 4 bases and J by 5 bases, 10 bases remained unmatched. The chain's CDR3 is CASSRRDRESHEQYF. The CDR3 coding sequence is TGCGCCAGCAGCCGCCGGGACAGGGAATCCCACGAGCAGTACTTC.

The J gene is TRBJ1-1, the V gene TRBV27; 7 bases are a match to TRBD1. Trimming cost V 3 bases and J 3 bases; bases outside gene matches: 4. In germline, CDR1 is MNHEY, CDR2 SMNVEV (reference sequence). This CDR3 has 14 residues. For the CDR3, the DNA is TGTGCCAGCAGTTTGAGGGGGCCCTACACTGAAGCTTTCTTT. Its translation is CASSLRGPYTEAFF.

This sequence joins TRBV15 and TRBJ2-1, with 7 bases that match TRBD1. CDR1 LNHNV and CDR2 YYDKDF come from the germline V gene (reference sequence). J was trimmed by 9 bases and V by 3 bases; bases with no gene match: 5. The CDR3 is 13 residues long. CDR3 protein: CATSSTGAAEQFF. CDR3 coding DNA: TGTGCCACCAGCAGTACAGGGGCTGCTGAGCAGTTCTTC. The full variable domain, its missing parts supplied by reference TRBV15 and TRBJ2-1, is DAMVIQNPRYQVTQFGKPVTLSCSQTLNHNVMYWYQQKSSQAPKLLFHYYDKDFNNEADTPDNFQSRRPNTSFCFLDIRSPGLGDTAMYLCATSSTGAAEQFFGPGTRLTVL.

The CDR3 DNA reads TGTGCCAGCAGCCCGGGACTAGCGGGAGTTCGGGAGCAGTACTTC. Translation gives CASSPGLAGVREQYF. This sequence joins TRBV11-2 and TRBJ2-7, with 14 bases fitting TRBD2. The length of the CDR3 is 15 residues. V shed 5 bases and J 7 bases; nucleotides not matched to a gene: 7. Germline V CDR1 and CDR2: SGHAT, FQNNGV.

Here the CDR3 DNA reads TGCGCCAGCAGTCCTCGGACAGGGTGGGGCGAGCAGTACTTC. Translating it yields CASSPRTGWGEQYF. The chain has TRBV10-1 and TRBJ2-7; TRBD1 aligns across 8 bases. The germline CDR1 and CDR2 sequences are WNHNN and SYGVQD (reference sequence). The CDR3 spans 14 residues. The V segment lost 5 bases and the J segment 6 bases; nucleotides outside the gene matches: 9.